The clone carrying this T cell receptor beta chain was found a few times. Its matching antigen is unknown. This record comes from a study of T-cell memory formation after mild COVID-19. Findings and limits, study-wide: Day 37-peaking second-wave clones had unconfirmed SARS-CoV-2 specificity. Memory from before infection featured some responding clones, which suggests cross-reactive memory joined. Contracting CD4+ clones were located mainly in CM and EM, and CD8+ clones in EMRA.

Deletions cut 6 bases from V and 1 base from J, with 13 bases between. The length of the CDR3 is 15 residues. Barcoded TCR alpha and TCR beta cDNA libraries with UMIs came from 5'RACE using constant-segment primers. TCRdb redid the calling of the 5' RACE reads with MiXCR, one entry per CDR3 protein. The table includes hundreds of thousands of distinct CDR3 sequences, around a fifth detected once. The sequenced sample was PBMCs or a T cell subset sorted from them (not recorded which). The genes are TRBV12-3 or TRBV12-4 and TRBJ2-4, with a tentative D call TRBD2 (7 bases). The TCR sequence derives from a man aged 18 to 35 who had mild COVID-19 (a few samples of this study predate the infection). Cell type and time point are not known. The CDR3 DNA sequence: TGTGCCAGCAGCCCGGGGGGCGACGCCAAAAACATTCAGTACTTC. It is translated as CASSPGGDAKNIQYF.